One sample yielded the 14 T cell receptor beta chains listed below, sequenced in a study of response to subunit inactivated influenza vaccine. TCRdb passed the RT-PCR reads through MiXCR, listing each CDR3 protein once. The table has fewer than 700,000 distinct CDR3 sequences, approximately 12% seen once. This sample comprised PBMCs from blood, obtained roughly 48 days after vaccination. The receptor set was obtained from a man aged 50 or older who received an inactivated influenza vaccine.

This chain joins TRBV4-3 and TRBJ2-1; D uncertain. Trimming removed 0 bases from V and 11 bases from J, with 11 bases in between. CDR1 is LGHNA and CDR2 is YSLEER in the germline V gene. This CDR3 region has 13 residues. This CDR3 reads CASSQDLLAKQFF. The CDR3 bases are TGCGCCAGCAGCCAAGATCTTTTGGCCAAGCAGTTCTTC.

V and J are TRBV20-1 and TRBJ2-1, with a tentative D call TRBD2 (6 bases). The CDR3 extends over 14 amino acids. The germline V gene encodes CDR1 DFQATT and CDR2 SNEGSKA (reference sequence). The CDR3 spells CSATPAVAGSEQFF. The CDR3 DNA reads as TGCAGCGCAACCCCCGCGGTGGCGGGATCAGAGCAGTTCTTC.

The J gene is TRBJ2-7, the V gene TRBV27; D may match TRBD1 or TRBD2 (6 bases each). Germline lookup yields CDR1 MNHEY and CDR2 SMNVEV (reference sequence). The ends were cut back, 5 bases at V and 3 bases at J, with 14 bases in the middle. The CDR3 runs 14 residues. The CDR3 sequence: CASSADYRVYEQYF. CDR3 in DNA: TGTGCCAGCAGTGCGGACTACAGGGTCTACGAGCAGTACTTC.

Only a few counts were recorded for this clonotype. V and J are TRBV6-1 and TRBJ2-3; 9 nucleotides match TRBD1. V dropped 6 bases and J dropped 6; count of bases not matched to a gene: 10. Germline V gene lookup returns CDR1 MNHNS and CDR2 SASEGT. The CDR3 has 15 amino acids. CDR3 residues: CASRNRDRAVDTQYF. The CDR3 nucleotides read TGTGCCAGCAGGAACCGGGACAGGGCCGTGGATACGCAGTATTTT.

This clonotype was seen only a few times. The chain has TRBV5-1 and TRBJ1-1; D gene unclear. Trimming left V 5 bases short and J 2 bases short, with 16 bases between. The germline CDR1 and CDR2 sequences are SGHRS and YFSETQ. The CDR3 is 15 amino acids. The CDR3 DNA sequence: TGCGCCAGCAGTTCGGCAGTAACCCTAAACACTGAAGCTTTCTTT. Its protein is CASSSAVTLNTEAFF.

For the CDR3, the DNA is TGTGCCAGCAGCCAAGGGTCTAGCGGATACAATGAGCAGTTCTTC. This encodes CASSQGSSGYNEQFF. The rearrangement links TRBV4-2 to TRBJ2-1, with 7 nucleotides matching TRBD2. V shed 1 base and J 4 bases; nucleotides not matched to a gene: 4. The CDR3 totals 15 residues. Per the germline V gene, CDR1 is LGHNA and CDR2 is YNFKEQ.

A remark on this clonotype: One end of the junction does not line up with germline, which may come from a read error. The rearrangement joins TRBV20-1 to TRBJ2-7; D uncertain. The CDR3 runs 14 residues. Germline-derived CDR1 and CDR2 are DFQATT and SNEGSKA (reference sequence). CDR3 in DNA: TGCAGTGCTAGTGGACGGTCCGCCCCACTCGAGAAGTACTTC. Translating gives CSASGRSAPLEKYF.

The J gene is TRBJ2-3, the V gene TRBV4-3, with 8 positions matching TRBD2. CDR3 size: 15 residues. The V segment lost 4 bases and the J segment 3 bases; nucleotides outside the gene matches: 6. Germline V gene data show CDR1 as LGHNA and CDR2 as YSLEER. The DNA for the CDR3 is TGCGCCAGCAGCCGGATAGCGGGACCAACAGATACGCAGTATTTT. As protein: CASSRIAGPTDTQYF.

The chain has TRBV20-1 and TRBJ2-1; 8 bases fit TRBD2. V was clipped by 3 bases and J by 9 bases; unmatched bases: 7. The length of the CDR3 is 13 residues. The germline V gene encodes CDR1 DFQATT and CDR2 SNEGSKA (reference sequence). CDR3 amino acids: CSASRGLVGEQFF. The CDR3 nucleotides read TGCAGTGCTAGCAGGGGACTAGTGGGTGAGCAGTTCTTC.

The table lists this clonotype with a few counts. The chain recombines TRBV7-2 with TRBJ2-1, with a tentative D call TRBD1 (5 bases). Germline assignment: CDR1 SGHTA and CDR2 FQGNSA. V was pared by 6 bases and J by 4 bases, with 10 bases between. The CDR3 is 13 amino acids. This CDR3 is CASRFDRYNEQFF. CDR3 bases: TGTGCCAGCAGATTCGACAGATACAATGAGCAGTTCTTC.

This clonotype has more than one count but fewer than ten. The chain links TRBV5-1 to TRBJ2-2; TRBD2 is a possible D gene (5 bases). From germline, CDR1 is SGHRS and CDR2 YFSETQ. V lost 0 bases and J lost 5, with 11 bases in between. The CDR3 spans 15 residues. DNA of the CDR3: TGCGCCAGCAGCTTGGTGTCCGGGAATACCGGGGAGCTGTTTTTT. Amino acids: CASSLVSGNTGELFF.

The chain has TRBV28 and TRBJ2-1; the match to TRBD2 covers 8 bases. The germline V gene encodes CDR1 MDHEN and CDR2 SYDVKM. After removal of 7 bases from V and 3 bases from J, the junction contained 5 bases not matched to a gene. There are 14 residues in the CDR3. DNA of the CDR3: TGTGCCAGCATTAGCGGGACCGGCTACAATGAGCAGTTCTTC. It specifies CASISGTGYNEQFF.

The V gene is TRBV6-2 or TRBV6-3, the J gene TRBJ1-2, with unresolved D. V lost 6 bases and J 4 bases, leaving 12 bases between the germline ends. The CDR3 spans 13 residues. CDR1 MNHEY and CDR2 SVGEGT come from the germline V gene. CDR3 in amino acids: CASSDFFRYGYTF. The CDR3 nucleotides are TGTGCCAGCAGCGATTTTTTTCGCTATGGCTACACCTTC.

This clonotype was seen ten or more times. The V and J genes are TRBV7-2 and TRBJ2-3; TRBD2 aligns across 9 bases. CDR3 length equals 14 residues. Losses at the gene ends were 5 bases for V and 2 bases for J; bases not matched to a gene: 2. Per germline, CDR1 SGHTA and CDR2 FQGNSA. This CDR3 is CASSTSGYTDTQYF. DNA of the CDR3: TGTGCCAGCAGCACTAGCGGGTACACAGATACGCAGTATTTT.